The 5 T cell receptor beta chains given below trace back to one sample, sequenced in a study of blood T cell repertoires in COVID-19. Method: immunoSEQ multiplex PCR; TCRdb's copy keeps in-frame clones and lacks some. The table has around 99,000 clones, about 80% seen once. The source material was peripheral blood. The origin of the receptors is a man aged 65-85 years with acute or convalescent COVID-19.

This rearrangement joins TRBV5-1 to TRBJ2-3; D is ambiguous. The CDR3 spans 14 residues. The germline V gene has CDR1 SGHRS and CDR2 YFSETQ. The V and J ends lost 6 bases and 0 bases respectively, with 11 bases between them. The DNA for the CDR3 is TGCGCCAGCAACGAGCAGGTTAGCACAGATACGCAGTATTTT. Translation: CASNEQVSTDTQYF.

CDR3 amino acids: CSASPAGDGYTF. The CDR3 bases are TGCAGTGCTAGTCCGGCAGGGGATGGCTACACCTTC. This chain connects TRBV20-1 to TRBJ1-2, with D tentatively TRBD1 (6 bases). This CDR3 contains 12 residues. CDR1 and CDR2 from the germline V gene are DFQATT and SNEGSKA (reference sequence). With 3 bases removed from V and 6 bases from J, the gap between germline ends came to 11 bases.

This clone has just a few counts. The V and J genes are TRBV6-5 and TRBJ1-1; no firm D call. Germline assignment: CDR1 MNHEY and CDR2 SVGAGI. The CDR3 covers 15 residues. Trimming cost V 6 bases and J 1 base, with 15 bases left between them. The CDR3 DNA reads TGTGCCAGCAGAACGGTATTATCTGCGAACACTGAAGCTTTCTTT. Amino acids: CASRTVLSANTEAFF.

V and J are TRBV5-1 and TRBJ2-5, with 7 bases matching TRBD2. In germline, CDR1 is SGHRS, CDR2 YFSETQ. The length of the CDR3 is 15 residues. V was clipped by 1 base and J by 2 bases; unmatched bases: 5. DNA for the CDR3: TGCGCCAGCAGCTTGTTGGGGGGGGTACAAGAGACCCAGTACTTC. Amino acids: CASSLLGGVQETQYF.

In its sample, this clone was seen once. The chain carries TRBV7-3 and TRBJ2-2; perhaps TRBD2 as D (5 bases). The CDR3 is 16 residues long. Germline V gene lookup returns CDR1 SGHTA and CDR2 FQGTGA. V lost 2 bases and J 3 bases, leaving 13 bases between the germline ends. The CDR3: CASSLRGPADTGELFF. Here the CDR3 DNA reads TGTGCCAGCAGCTTACGAGGGCCTGCAGACACCGGGGAGCTGTTTTTT.